The present TCR beta chain was sequenced within a study of cytomegalovirus exposure and HLA in healthy donors. Germline loops: CDR1 GTSNPN, CDR2 SVGIG (reference sequence). Trimming stripped 0 bases from V and 7 bases from J, with 16 bases between. This CDR3 is 15 amino acids long. Repertoires were generated with immunoSEQ multiplex PCR, while TCRdb's copy carries only in-frame clones and drops some. The table has roughly 150,000 clones, 89% seen once. The chain links TRBV30 to TRBJ2-1, with TRBD1 as a possible D gene (5 bases). Sequencing was carried out using PBMCs. The receptor comes from a woman under 30 in good health and CMV-seropositive. The DNA of the CDR3 is TGTGCCTGGAGTGTACTCAGGGCGGACGGGAATGAGCAGTTCTTC. Its protein product is CAWSVLRADGNEQFF.